This TCR beta chain was retrieved from a study of cytomegalovirus exposure and HLA in healthy donors. Study-wide results and limits: For cytomegalovirus status, the classifier reportedly gave diagnoses with high specificity and sensitivity.

A word on this clone: The target antigen is unknown.

The PCR employed 60 Vbeta primers together with 13 Jbeta primers. Using immunoSEQ multiplex PCR, the repertoire was profiled, and TCRdb retains in-frame clones only, with some absent. The sample shows about 170,000 clones, around 81% of them seen only once. This receptor was obtained from a young woman in good health and CMV-seropositive. Specimen: PBMCs.

In DNA form, the CDR3 reads TGTGCCAGTAGTATAGGTGGAGGTGCAGAAGCTTTCTTT. It encodes CASSIGGGAEAFF. The chain uses TRBV19 and TRBJ1-1; D call uncertain. Germline CDR1 and CDR2: LNHDA and SQIVND (reference sequence). The CDR3 consists of 13 residues. The ends were cut back, 1 base at V and 8 bases at J, with 11 bases in the middle.